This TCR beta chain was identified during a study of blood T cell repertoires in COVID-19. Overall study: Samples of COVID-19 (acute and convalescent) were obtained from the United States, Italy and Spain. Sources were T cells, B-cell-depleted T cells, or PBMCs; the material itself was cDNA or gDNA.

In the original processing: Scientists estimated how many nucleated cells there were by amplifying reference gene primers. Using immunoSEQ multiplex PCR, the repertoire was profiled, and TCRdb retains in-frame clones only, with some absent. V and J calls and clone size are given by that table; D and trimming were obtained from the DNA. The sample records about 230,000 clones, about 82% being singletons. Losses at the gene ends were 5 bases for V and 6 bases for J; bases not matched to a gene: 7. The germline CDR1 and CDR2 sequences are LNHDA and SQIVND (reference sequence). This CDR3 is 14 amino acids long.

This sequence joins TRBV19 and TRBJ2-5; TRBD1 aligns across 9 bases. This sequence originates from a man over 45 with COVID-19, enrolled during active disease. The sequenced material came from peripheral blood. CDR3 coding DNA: TGTGCCAGTAGTTCCGGGACAGGGTCCAAGACCCAGTACTTC. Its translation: CASSSGTGSKTQYF.